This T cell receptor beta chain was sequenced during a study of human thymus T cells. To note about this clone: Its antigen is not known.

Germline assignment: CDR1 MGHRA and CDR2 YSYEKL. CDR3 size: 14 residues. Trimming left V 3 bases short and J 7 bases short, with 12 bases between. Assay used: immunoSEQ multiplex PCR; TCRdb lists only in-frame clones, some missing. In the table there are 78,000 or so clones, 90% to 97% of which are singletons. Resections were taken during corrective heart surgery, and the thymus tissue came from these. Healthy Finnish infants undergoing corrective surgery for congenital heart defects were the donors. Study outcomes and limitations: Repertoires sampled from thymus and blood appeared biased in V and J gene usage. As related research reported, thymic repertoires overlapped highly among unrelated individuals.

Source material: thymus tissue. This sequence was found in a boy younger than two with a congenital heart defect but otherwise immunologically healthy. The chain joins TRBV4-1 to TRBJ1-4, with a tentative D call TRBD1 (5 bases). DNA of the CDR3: TGCGCCAGCAGCCATTTCTTACAGGTTGAAAAACTGTTTTTT. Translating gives CASSHFLQVEKLFF.